The 12 T cell receptor beta chains below all came from one sample that was sequenced in a study of CD8+ T cells in alopecia areata. Once RNA had been extracted, it was reverse transcribed into cDNA to act as the sequencing template. Sequencing was performed with immunoSEQ multiplex PCR; in TCRdb, only in-frame clones are kept and a portion is missing. This table has 150,000 to 200,000 clones, 59% appearing once. The sequencing used CD4+ T cells sorted from blood, collected at week 0. These receptors all come from a human donor with alopecia areata.

CDR3 DNA sequence: TGTGCCAGTAGTCCCCGAAGTAGGGGGGCGACTCCGAGCTCCTACAATGAGCAGTTCTTC. Its protein is CASSPRSRGATPSSYNEQFF. V and J are TRBV19 and TRBJ2-1, with D perhaps TRBD1 or TRBD2 (6 bases each). There are 20 residues in the CDR3. Per the germline V gene, CDR1 is LNHDA and CDR2 is SQIVND (reference sequence). V was trimmed by 5 bases and J by 0 bases, leaving 26 bases between them.

Points on this clone: At one end the junction does not follow the germline gene, possibly because of a read error. The chain joins TRBV5-6 to TRBJ2-4; 7 nucleotides match TRBD2. Germline CDR1 reads SGHDT; CDR2 reads YYEEEE. The CDR3 consists of 12 residues. CDR3: CASSFSRGEEDF. CDR3 bases: TGTGCCAGCAGCTTCTCCCGGGGGGAGGAAGACTTC.

This chain uses TRBV20-1 with TRBJ1-2; D might be TRBD1 (5 bases). Germline lookup yields CDR1 DFQATT and CDR2 SNEGSKA (reference sequence). The CDR3 contains 10 residues. Trimming took off 6 bases at V and 7 bases at J, with 9 bases between the two ends. CDR3 in amino acids: CSAPGVGYTF. CDR3 DNA sequence: TGCAGTGCCCCGGGGGTTGGCTACACCTTC.

This clone occurred a few times. The chain employs TRBV29-1 and TRBJ2-5, with D unresolved. CDR1 and CDR2 (germline): SQVTM, ANQGSEA. The CDR3 loop spans 12 amino acids. V lost 5 bases, J lost 2 bases, and 9 bases lay in between. The CDR3 sequence: CSVWAAQETQYF. CDR3 nucleotides: TGCAGCGTTTGGGCAGCACAAGAGACCCAGTACTTC.

This clone was counted a single time. The chain recombines TRBV5-1 with TRBJ1-6; 9 positions match TRBD1. The germline gives CDR1 SGHRS, CDR2 YFSETQ. V was clipped by 4 bases and J by 12 bases; unmatched bases: 5. CDR3 length equals 13 residues. The CDR3 DNA is TGCGCCAGCAGCGAGAACAGGGGGCAACCCCTCCACTTT. Residues: CASSENRGQPLHF.

This chain links TRBV5-6 with TRBJ1-2; a weak D match, TRBD1 (6 bases). CDR1 and CDR2 (germline): SGHDT, YYEEEE. This CDR3 spans 15 amino acids. Deletions cut 0 bases from V and 7 bases from J, with 16 bases between. The CDR3 sequence is CASSLVSSGAGGYTF. The CDR3 bases are TGTGCCAGCAGCTTGGTATCTTCAGGGGCTGGTGGCTACACCTTC. Looking up the rest from reference TRBV5-6 and TRBJ1-2 gives the full variable domain: DAGVTQSPTHLIKTRGQQVTLRCSPKSGHDTVSWYQQALGQGPQFIFQYYEEEERQRGNFPDRFSGHQFPNYSSELNVNALLLGDSALYLCASSLVSSGAGGYTFGSGTRLTVV.

This chain joins TRBV6-5 and TRBJ2-5; perhaps TRBD2 as D (6 bases). The V gene lost 8 bases and the J gene lost 5 bases, with 15 bases spanning the gap. Looked up from germline, CDR1 is MNHEY and CDR2 is SVGAGI. The CDR3 runs 13 residues. The CDR3 nucleotides are TGTGCCAGCTACCTGGGCGCGGGGGAGACCCAGTACTTC. Its translation: CASYLGAGETQYF.

The CDR3 bases are TGTGCCAGCGGGGAAGGGACAGGCTACACCTTC. Translation: CASGEGTGYTF. V and J are TRBV7-3 and TRBJ1-2, with TRBD1 as a possible D gene (6 bases). The CDR3 is 11 amino acids. Germline CDR1 reads SGHTA; CDR2 reads FQGTGA. Between the trimmed V and J ends, which lost 8 bases and 8 bases, there was a span of 12 bases.

The rearrangement joins TRBV7-9 to TRBJ2-1; D not certain. Trimming shortened V by 7 bases and J by 7 bases, and 11 bases separated the two germline ends. Germline lookup yields CDR1 SEHNR and CDR2 FQNEAQ (reference sequence). There are 12 residues in the CDR3. For the CDR3, the DNA is TGTGCCAGCACCGTACTCCGGAATGAGCAGTTCTTC. Translating gives CASTVLRNEQFF.

The chain carries TRBV30 and TRBJ1-6, with a weak D call TRBD1 (5 bases). CDR1 and CDR2 (germline): GTSNPN, SVGIG (reference sequence). The CDR3 is 15 residues long. Trimming took 4 bases from V and 6 from J, leaving 16 bases between them. CDR3 nucleotide sequence: TGTGCCTGGACCCAACGGGGGTCGGGTAATTCACCCCTCCACTTT. It is translated as CAWTQRGSGNSPLHF.

This clone was seen more than once but under ten times. This CDR3 is CSVETGVGDQPQHF. CDR3 sequence (DNA): TGCAGCGTTGAAACCGGGGTTGGAGATCAGCCCCAGCATTTT. V usage is TRBV29-1 and J usage is TRBJ1-5; D gene uncertain. The CDR3 length is 14 residues. Germline V CDR1 and CDR2: SQVTM, ANQGSEA. V was trimmed by 2 bases and J by 5 bases, leaving 13 bases between them. Complete variable domain (other parts from reference TRBV29-1 and TRBJ1-5): SAVISQKPSRDICQRGTSLTIQCQVDSQVTMMFWYRQQPGQSLTLIATANQGSEATYESGFVIDKFPISRPNLTFSTLTVSNMSPEDSSIYLCSVETGVGDQPQHFGDGTRLSIL.

The rearrangement links TRBV5-1 to TRBJ2-2, with D possibly TRBD1 on 5 matching bases. This CDR3 is built from 15 residues. V lost 0 bases and J lost 4, with 10 bases in between. The V gene's germline CDR1 is SGHRS and CDR2 YFSETQ. In DNA, the CDR3 is TGCGCCAGCAGCTTGGGCAGGGCGTTCACCGGGGAGCTGTTTTTT. It encodes CASSLGRAFTGELFF.